These 25 T cell receptor beta chains came from one sample sequenced in a study of preoperative IRX-2 immunotherapy in early breast cancer. Libraries were prepared by immunoSEQ multiplex PCR; TCRdb keeps only in-frame clonotypes and omits some of them. This table has 40,000 to 50,000 clones, roughly 80% appearing once. The treatment denotes: preoperative locoregional IRX-2 cytokine immunotherapy. Specimen: tumor tissue, collected after IRX-2 immunotherapy. Receptors originate from a human donor with breast cancer.

This clone was found a few times. The V and J genes are TRBV19 and TRBJ2-3; D is unclear. V was shortened by 5 bases and J by 2 bases, with 20 bases between the two germline ends. This CDR3 has 17 amino acids. The germline gives CDR1 LNHDA, CDR2 SQIVND (reference sequence). The CDR3 DNA is TGTGCCAGTAGTTCCTCCCCCGGGTTAGCTGCCACAGATACGCAGTATTTT. Its translation: CASSSSPGLAATDTQYF.

This sequence joins TRBV5-1 and TRBJ2-1, with 8 bases lining up with TRBD1. Germline CDR1 is SGHRS and CDR2 is YFSETQ. This CDR3 comprises 15 residues. With 1 base clipped from V and 7 bases from J, the junction kept 7 bases outside the gene matches. The CDR3 reads CASSLLQGANNEQFF. The CDR3 DNA is TGCGCCAGCAGCTTGCTCCAGGGGGCGAATAATGAGCAGTTCTTC.

The chain has TRBV6-8 and TRBJ2-7, with TRBD2 matching over 7 bases. V trimming: 6 bases; J trimming: 4 bases; junction bases outside the gene matches: 6. This CDR3 comprises 13 residues. The V gene's germline CDR1 is MNHGY and CDR2 SAAAGT. The CDR3 nucleotides read TGTGCCAGCAGGCCAGCGGGATATTACGAGCAGTACTTC. As protein: CASRPAGYYEQYF.

V and J are TRBV5-1 and TRBJ2-3; D unresolved. CDR3 size: 16 residues. Trimming pared 0 bases from V and 2 bases from J, leaving 13 bases between. Germline lookup yields CDR1 SGHRS and CDR2 YFSETQ. The CDR3 region has the DNA TGCGCCAGCAGCTTGGGGACCAATAGCTTCACAGATACGCAGTATTTT. Amino acids: CASSLGTNSFTDTQYF. The full variable domain, completed using reference TRBV5-1 and TRBJ2-3, is KAGVTQTPRYLIKTRGQQVTLSCSPISGHRSVSWYQQTPGQGLQFLFEYFSETQRNKGNFPGRFSGRQFSNSRSEMNVSTLELGDSALYLCASSLGTNSFTDTQYFGPGTRLTVL.

This clone ranks as medium-sized (0.01 to 0.1%). V usage is TRBV11-3 and J usage is TRBJ2-1, with 11 bases identical to TRBD2. J was trimmed by 6 bases and V by 4 bases; bases with no gene match: 5. The CDR3 extends over 15 amino acids. Germline CDR1 is SGHNT and CDR2 is YENEEA. The CDR3 DNA follows: TGTGCCAGCAGCTCGTTAGCGGGAGGGTCCAATGAGCAGTTCTTC. It encodes CASSSLAGGSNEQFF.

The chain is built from TRBV5-1 and TRBJ1-1; D possibly corresponds to TRBD1 (5 bases). CDR3 length equals 14 residues. Germline CDR1 and CDR2: SGHRS and YFSETQ. V was clipped by 0 bases and J by 5 bases, with 11 bases between them. The CDR3 region has the DNA TGCGCCAGCAGCTTGGCGGGGGTTAGAACTGAAGCTTTCTTT. Translating it yields CASSLAGVRTEAFF.

The rearrangement uses TRBV18 and TRBJ1-1; no firm D call. This CDR3 region has 13 residues. The germline V and J ends were trimmed by 6 bases and 1 base, with 9 bases remaining between them. Looked up from germline, CDR1 is KGHSH and CDR2 is LQKENI. The CDR3 region is CASSQTQNTEAFF. CDR3 sequence (DNA): TGTGCCAGCTCCCAAACTCAGAACACTGAAGCTTTCTTT.

This chain links TRBV11-3 with TRBJ2-3, with TRBD1 identical over 9 bases. Germline V lookup: CDR1 SGHNT, CDR2 YENEEA. The CDR3 is 15 residues long. V lost 1 base to trimming and J lost 3 bases; unmatched junction nucleotides: 2. This chain's CDR3 is CASSLVGTGTDTQYF. The CDR3 DNA reads TGTGCCAGCAGCTTAGTTGGGACAGGGACAGATACGCAGTATTTT.

This rearrangement joins TRBV19 to TRBJ1-4; TRBD1 matches at 7 bases. The CDR3 sequence is 15 residues long. The J segment lost 7 bases and the V segment lost 4 bases, leaving 9 bases of the junction unmatched. Germline V gives CDR1 LNHDA, CDR2 SQIVND (reference sequence). This CDR3 is CASSSYRGSGEKLFF. DNA for the CDR3: TGTGCCAGTAGTAGCTACAGGGGCTCGGGTGAAAAACTGTTTTTT.

This rearrangement joins TRBV6-8 to TRBJ1-6; TRBD1 aligns across 9 bases. CDR3 length: 14 amino acids. V gave up 10 bases and J gave up 7 bases; unmatched junction bases: 8. CDR1 is MNHGY and CDR2 is SAAAGT in the germline V gene. CDR3 coding DNA: TGTGCCATCAGCCCGGGACAGGGAAATTCACCCCTCCACTTT. Its translation is CAISPGQGNSPLHF.

The chain carries TRBV10-1 and TRBJ2-7; D gene uncertain. Germline CDR1 WNHNN, CDR2 SYGVQD (reference sequence). The CDR3 consists of 14 residues. Trimming removed 0 bases from V and 0 bases from J, with 6 bases in between. In DNA form, the CDR3 reads TGCGCCAGCAGTGAGTCGGGCGGCTCCTACGAGCAGTACTTC. The encoded protein is CASSESGGSYEQYF.

The rearrangement links TRBV5-1 to TRBJ2-7; 9 positions agree with TRBD1. Unmatched junction bases numbered 5, after V lost 7 bases and J lost 0 bases. Germline loops: CDR1 SGHRS, CDR2 YFSETQ. The CDR3 spans 14 residues. The CDR3 coding sequence is TGCGCCAGCTCCCGACAGGGGGACTCCTACGAGCAGTACTTC. Protein sequence: CASSRQGDSYEQYF. Looking up the rest from reference TRBV5-1 and TRBJ2-7 gives the full variable domain: KAGVTQTPRYLIKTRGQQVTLSCSPISGHRSVSWYQQTPGQGLQFLFEYFSETQRNKGNFPGRFSGRQFSNSRSEMNVSTLELGDSALYLCASSRQGDSYEQYFGPGTRLTVT.

The chain is built from TRBV6-8 and TRBJ1-1, with a tentative D call TRBD1 (5 bases). The V and J ends lost 5 bases and 3 bases respectively, with 16 bases between them. CDR1 is MNHGY and CDR2 is SAAAGT in the germline V gene. This CDR3 is 15 amino acids long. The CDR3 loop is CASSDWWGGDTEAFF. The CDR3 coding sequence is TGTGCCAGCAGTGATTGGTGGGGAGGGGACACTGAAGCTTTCTTT.

This chain connects TRBV28 to TRBJ2-7; D unclear. The germline V gene encodes CDR1 MDHEN and CDR2 SYDVKM. The CDR3 has 14 amino acids. Trimming left V 2 bases short and J 0 bases short, with 8 bases between. CDR3 in amino acids: CASSLHGSSYEQYF. The CDR3, as DNA: TGTGCCAGCAGTTTACACGGAAGCTCCTACGAGCAGTACTTC.

The V call is TRBV11-3, the J call TRBJ2-3; D may be TRBD1 (5 bases). Germline assignment: CDR1 SGHNT and CDR2 YENEEA. The CDR3 consists of 17 residues. Trimming took off 2 bases at V and 2 bases at J, with 17 bases between the two ends. CDR3 residues: CASSLPSQGSSTDTQYF. The CDR3 coding sequence is TGTGCCAGCAGCTTACCGAGCCAGGGCTCCTCCACAGATACGCAGTATTTT.

Of note for this clone: An end of the junction does not agree with germline; a read error may underlie this. The V call is TRBV30, the J call TRBJ1-2; D is undetermined. Per germline, CDR1 GTSNPN and CDR2 SVGIG (reference sequence). CDR3 size: 11 residues. The CDR3 loop is CAWSVLRTEVF. The CDR3 nucleotides are TGTGCCTGGAGTGTACTTAGGACTGAGGTCTTC.

This clone was recorded a few times. The chain couples TRBV2 to TRBJ1-4, with 8 nucleotides matching TRBD1. J gave up 8 bases and V 6 bases, and 11 bases lay outside the gene matches. The CDR3 runs 15 residues. Looked up from germline, CDR1 is SNHLY and CDR2 is FYNNEI. CDR3 nucleotide sequence: TGTGCCAGCAGAGAGGGACAGGCGGGAGGGGAAAAACTGTTTTTT. This gives the protein CASREGQAGGEKLFF.

J is TRBJ1-1 and V is TRBV28; D possibly corresponds to TRBD1 (5 bases). Germline-derived CDR1 and CDR2 are MDHEN and SYDVKM. V dropped 2 bases and J dropped 4 bases, with 11 bases sitting between them. This CDR3 is 14 amino acids long. In DNA, the CDR3 is TGTGCCAGCAGTTTACCGGGGCTGGGCACTGAAGCTTTCTTT. It yields the protein CASSLPGLGTEAFF.

This chain links TRBV5-1 with TRBJ1-2; D may be TRBD1 (5 bases). V lost 0 bases and J 3 bases, leaving 36 bases between the germline ends. The length of the CDR3 is 23 residues. Germline V gene data show CDR1 as SGHRS and CDR2 as YFSETQ. This CDR3 is CASSLGRPGTMATAPSGYYGYTF. In nucleotides, the CDR3 is TGCGCCAGCAGCTTGGGGCGGCCTGGTACTATGGCTACGGCCCCGTCAGGGTACTATGGCTACACCTTC.

The table lists this clone with a count of one. This chain connects TRBV18 to TRBJ1-1, with D perhaps matching TRBD1 (6 bases). The V end lost 3 bases, the J end lost 5 bases, and 16 bases lay between the germline ends. CDR1 is KGHSH, CDR2 LQKENI, per germline. The CDR3 has 15 residues. CDR3 protein: CASSPLQGGETEAFF. The CDR3 region has the DNA TGTGCCAGCTCACCCCTACAGGGAGGGGAGACTGAAGCTTTCTTT.

This clone was seen a single time. The chain employs TRBV28 and TRBJ2-3, with TRBD2 identical over 7 bases. Trimming cost V 6 bases and J 6 bases; bases outside gene matches: 12. Per the germline V gene, CDR1 is MDHEN and CDR2 is SYDVKM. CDR3 length equals 15 residues. The CDR3 region is CASRSGDYKVDTQYF. The CDR3 DNA reads as TGTGCCAGCAGGTCCGGGGACTATAAGGTGGATACGCAGTATTTT. The entire variable domain, with the rest obtained from reference TRBV28 and TRBJ2-3, is as follows: DVKVTQSSRYLVKRTGEKVFLECVQDMDHENMFWYRQDPGLGLRLIYFSYDVKMKEKGDIPEGYSVSREKKERFSLILESASTNQTSMYLCASRSGDYKVDTQYFGPGTRLTVL.

The chain joins TRBV4-1 to TRBJ1-5, with D possibly being TRBD1 (5 bases). Per germline, CDR1 MGHRA and CDR2 YSYEKL. The V end was cut by 4 bases, the J end by 0 bases, with 19 bases between. CDR3 length equals 18 residues. This CDR3 is CASSPRQFGDYSNQPQHF. The CDR3 DNA sequence: TGCGCCAGCAGCCCCCGACAGTTTGGGGATTATAGCAATCAGCCCCAGCATTTT.

The gene calls are TRBV5-1 and TRBJ1-2; TRBD1 matches 7 bases. With V trimmed by 2 bases and J by 1 base, 5 bases remained unmatched. Per germline, CDR1 SGHRS and CDR2 YFSETQ. The CDR3 length is 15 residues. The CDR3 reads CASSLQGSFNYGYTF. The CDR3 coding sequence is TGCGCCAGCAGCTTACAGGGGTCCTTTAACTATGGCTACACCTTC.

The chain joins TRBV23-1 to TRBJ2-3, with D unclear. TRBV23-1 has ORF status, its function being uncertain. Trimming removed 3 bases at V and 2 bases at J, with 6 bases between. CDR3 size: 13 residues. CDR3: CASSHAFTDTQYF. CDR3 nucleotides: TGCGCCAGCAGTCACGCATTCACAGATACGCAGTATTTT.

This sequence joins TRBV12-5 and TRBJ2-1, with 10 positions matching TRBD2. The CDR3 is made up of 18 amino acids. V lost 1 base and J lost 3; bases outside the gene matches: 9. CDR1 and CDR2 from the germline V gene are LGHNT and FRNRAP. The CDR3 sequence: CASGLAWTSGSFYNEQFF. CDR3 DNA: TGTGCTAGTGGTTTGGCCTGGACTAGCGGATCTTTCTACAATGAGCAGTTCTTC.